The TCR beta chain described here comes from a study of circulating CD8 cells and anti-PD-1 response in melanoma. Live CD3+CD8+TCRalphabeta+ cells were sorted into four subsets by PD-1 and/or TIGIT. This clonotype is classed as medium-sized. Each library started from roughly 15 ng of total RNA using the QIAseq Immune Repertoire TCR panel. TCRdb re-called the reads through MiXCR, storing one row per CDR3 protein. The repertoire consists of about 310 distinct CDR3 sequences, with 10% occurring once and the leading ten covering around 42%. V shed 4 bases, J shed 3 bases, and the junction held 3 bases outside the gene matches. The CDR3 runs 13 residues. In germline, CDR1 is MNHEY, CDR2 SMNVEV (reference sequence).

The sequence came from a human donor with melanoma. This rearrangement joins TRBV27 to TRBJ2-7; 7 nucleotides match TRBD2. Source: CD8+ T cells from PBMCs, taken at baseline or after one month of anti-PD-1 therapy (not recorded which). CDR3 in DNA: TGTGCCAGCAGTTCTAGCGGTTTCTACGAGCAGTACTTC. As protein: CASSSSGFYEQYF.